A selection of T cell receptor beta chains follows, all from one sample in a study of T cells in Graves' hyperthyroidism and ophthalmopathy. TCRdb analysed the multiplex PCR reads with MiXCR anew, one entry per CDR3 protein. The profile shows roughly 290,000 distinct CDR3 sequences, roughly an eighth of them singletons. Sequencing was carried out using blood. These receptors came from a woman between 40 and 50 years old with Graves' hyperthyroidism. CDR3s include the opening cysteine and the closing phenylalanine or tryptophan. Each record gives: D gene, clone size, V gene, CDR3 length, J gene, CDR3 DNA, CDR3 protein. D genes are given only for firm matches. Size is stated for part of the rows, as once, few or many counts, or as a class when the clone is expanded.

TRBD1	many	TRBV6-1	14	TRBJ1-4	TGTGCCAGCAGATGGGACAGGGGTAATGAAAAACTGTTTTTT	CASRWDRGNEKLFF
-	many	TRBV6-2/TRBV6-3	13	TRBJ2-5	TGTGCCAGCAGTTCCGGGACCCAAGAGACCCAGTACTTC	CASSSGTQETQYF
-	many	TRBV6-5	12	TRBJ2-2	TGTGCCAGCAGTTATGGGACCGGGGAGCTGTTTTTT	CASSYGTGELFF
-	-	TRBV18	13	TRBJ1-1	TGTGCCAGCTCACCGGGCAGGGACCGTGAAGCTTTCTTT	CASSPGRDREAFF
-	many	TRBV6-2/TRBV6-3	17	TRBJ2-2	TGTGCCAGCAGTTATGGACTCTTGTTCGCGAACACCGGGGAGCTGTTTTTT	CASSYGLLFANTGELFF
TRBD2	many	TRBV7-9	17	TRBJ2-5	TGTGCCAGCAGCGCGGGGAGCGGGAGGGCCCATCAAGAGACCCAGTACTTC	CASSAGSGRAHQETQYF
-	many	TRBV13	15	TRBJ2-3	TGTGCCAGCAGCTTTGGCAGGGGGGGCACAGATACGCAGTATTTT	CASSFGRGGTDTQYF
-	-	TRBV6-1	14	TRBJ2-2	TGTGCCAGCAGTGAGATCGCGCCCACCGGGGAGCTGTTTTTT	CASSEIAPTGELFF
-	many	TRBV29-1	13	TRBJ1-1	TGCAGCGTTGGGAGGGCAGCTAACACTGAAGCTTTCTTT	CSVGRAANTEAFF
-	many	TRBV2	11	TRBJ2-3	TGTGCCAGCAAAGGGTCAGATACGCAGTATTTT	CASKGSDTQYF
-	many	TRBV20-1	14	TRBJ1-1	TGCAGTGCTGACACCTCGACAGGCGCTCCTGAAGCTTTCTTT	CSADTSTGAPEAFF
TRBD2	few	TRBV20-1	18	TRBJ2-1	TGCAGTGCTAGAGGGGGGGGAAAAGCGGGAGGGGCCTACAATGAGCAGTTCTTC	CSARGGGKAGGAYNEQFF
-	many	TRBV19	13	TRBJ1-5	TGTGCCAGTAGTATGGGGGTGGCTCAGCCCCAGCATTTT	CASSMGVAQPQHF
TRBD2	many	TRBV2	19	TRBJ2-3	TGTGCCAGCAGTAAGATCTACCGAGAAGTACTAGCGGGAGTAGATACGCAGTATTTT	CASSKIYREVLAGVDTQYF
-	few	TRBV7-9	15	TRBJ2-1	TGTGTCAGCAGCCAAAACCGATTGGGGGCCATTGAGCAGTTCTTC	CVSSQNRLGAIEQFF
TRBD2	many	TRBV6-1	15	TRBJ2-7	TGTGCCAGCAGCGATCTAGCGGGAGACTTCTACGAGCAGTACTTC	CASSDLAGDFYEQYF
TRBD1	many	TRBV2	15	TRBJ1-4	TGTGCCAGCAGCGTATCACAGGGGGCGTCTGAAAAACTGTTTTTT	CASSVSQGASEKLFF
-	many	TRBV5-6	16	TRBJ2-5	TGTGCCAGTAACGCGTGGGGGGTCGTAGAACAAGAGACCCAGTACTTC	CASNAWGVVEQETQYF
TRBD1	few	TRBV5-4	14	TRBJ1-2	TGTGCCAGCAGCCCTGGACAGGGGGGTGTCGGCTACACCTTC	CASSPGQGGVGYTF
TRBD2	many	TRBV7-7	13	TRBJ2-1	TGTGCCCTCGGCGGGGGGACTGTGGGTGAGCAGTTCTTC	CALGGGTVGEQFF
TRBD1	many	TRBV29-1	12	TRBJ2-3	TGCAGCGGTGGGACAGGATTGGATACGCAGTATTTT	CSGGTGLDTQYF
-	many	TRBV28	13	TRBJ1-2	TGTGCCAGCAGTTCATTCGGGGTGAGCGGCTACACCTTC	CASSSFGVSGYTF
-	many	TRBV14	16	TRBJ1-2	TGTGCCAGCAGCCAAGACGACTTACAGCACCTCTATGGCTACACCTTC	CASSQDDLQHLYGYTF
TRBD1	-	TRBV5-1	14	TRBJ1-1	TGCGCCAGCAGCTTTAAACAGGGGGAAACTGAAGCTTTCTTT	CASSFKQGETEAFF
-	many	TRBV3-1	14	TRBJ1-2	TGTGCCAGCAGCCAGGCGGGACATGACTATGGCTACACCTTC	CASSQAGHDYGYTF
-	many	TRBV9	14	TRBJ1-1	TGTGCCAGCAGCGTAATTCAGGGGAACACTGAAGCTTTCTTT	CASSVIQGNTEAFF
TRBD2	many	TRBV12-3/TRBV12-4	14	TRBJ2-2	TGTGCCAGCAGTTTCCAGCGGGAGGCCGGGGAGCTGTTTTTT	CASSFQREAGELFF
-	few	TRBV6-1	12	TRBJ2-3	TGTGCCAGCAGTGAATTGGTGGATACGCAGTATTTT	CASSELVDTQYF
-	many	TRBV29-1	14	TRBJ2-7	TGCAGCGTTGTGACGGACAGTAGCGGCTACGAGCAGTACTTC	CSVVTDSSGYEQYF
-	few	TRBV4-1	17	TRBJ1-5	TGCGCCAGCAGCCACCCGGGGGGGACGGATAGCAATCAGCCCCAGCATTTT	CASSHPGGTDSNQPQHF
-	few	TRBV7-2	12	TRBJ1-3	TGTGCCAGCAGCCTACAGGGAAACACCATATATTTT	CASSLQGNTIYF
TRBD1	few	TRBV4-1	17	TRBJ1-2	TGCGCCAGCAGCCAGCCGGGACAGGGGAAGGGTCTGCGGGGCTACACCTTC	CASSQPGQGKGLRGYTF
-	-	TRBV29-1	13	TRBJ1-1	TGCAGCGTCCTCGGGCCTCGGGGCACTGAAGCTTTCTTT	CSVLGPRGTEAFF
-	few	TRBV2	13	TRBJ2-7	TGTGCCAGCAACCTAGGGCCAGCCTACGAGCAGTACTTC	CASNLGPAYEQYF
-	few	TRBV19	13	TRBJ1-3	TGTGCCAGTAGTACCGAAGTAGGAAACACCATATATTTT	CASSTEVGNTIYF
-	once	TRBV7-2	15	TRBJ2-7	TGTGCCAGCAGATTGCCGGGCGCAAGACTGTACGAGCAGTACTTC	CASRLPGARLYEQYF
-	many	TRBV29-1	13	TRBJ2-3	TGCAGCGTTGAACGGGATGGCACAGATACGCAGTATTTT	CSVERDGTDTQYF
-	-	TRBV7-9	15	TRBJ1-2	TGTGCCAGCAGCTCCCAGGGCCCTGCTCCGAATGGCTACACCTTC	CASSSQGPAPNGYTF
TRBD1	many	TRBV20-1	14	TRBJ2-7	TGCAGTGCAAGGGACAGGGTTTTAAATTTTGAGCAGTACTTC	CSARDRVLNFEQYF
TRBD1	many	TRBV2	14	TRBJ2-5	TGTGCCAGCATTACAGGGGGCGGTCTGCAGACCCAGTACTTC	CASITGGGLQTQYF
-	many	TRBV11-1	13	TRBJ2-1	TGTGCCAGCAGCTCCGACGTCCGCTCGGAGCAGTTCTTC	CASSSDVRSEQFF
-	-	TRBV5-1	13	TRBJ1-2	TGCGCCAGCAGCATGGACAGCCAGTATGGCTACACCTTC	CASSMDSQYGYTF
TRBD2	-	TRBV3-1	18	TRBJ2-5	TGTGCCAGCAGCCAAGTGAGGGGCGGGACTAGCGGATTTCAGACCCAGTACTTC	CASSQVRGGTSGFQTQYF
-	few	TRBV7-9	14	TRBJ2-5	TGTGCCAGCAGCCTCCCGATGTTACAAGAGACCCAGTACTTC	CASSLPMLQETQYF
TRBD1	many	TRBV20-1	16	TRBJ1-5	TGCAGTGCAGTGGGTCGACAGGGAAATAGCAATCAGCCCCAGCATTTT	CSAVGRQGNSNQPQHF
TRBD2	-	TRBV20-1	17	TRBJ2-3	TGCAGTGCTAGAGATTCCGGACTAGCGGGGCTCACAGATACGCAGTATTTT	CSARDSGLAGLTDTQYF
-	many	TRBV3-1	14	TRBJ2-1	TGTGCCAGCAGCCAATTACTAGAGTCAAATGAGCAGTTCTTC	CASSQLLESNEQFF
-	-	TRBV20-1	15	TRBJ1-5	TGCAGTGCTAGAGTGGCAGGGGAGGGCAATCAGCCCCAGCATTTT	CSARVAGEGNQPQHF
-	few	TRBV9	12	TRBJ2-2	TGTGCCAGCAGCGTAGTTGCCGGGGAGCTGTTTTTT	CASSVVAGELFF
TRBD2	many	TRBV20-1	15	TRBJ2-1	TGCAGTGCTAGAGCTTCGGTAGCGGGAGAGTTTGAGCAGTTCTTC	CSARASVAGEFEQFF
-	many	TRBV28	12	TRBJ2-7	TGTGCCAGCAGTTTTTCCCTCTTCGAGCAGTACTTC	CASSFSLFEQYF
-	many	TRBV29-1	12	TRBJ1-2	TGCAGCGTTGAACAGAGTGCGGATGGCTACACCTTC	CSVEQSADGYTF
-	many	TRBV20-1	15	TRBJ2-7	TGCAGTGCTAGCCTTAGTTCAGGAGGCCCATACGAGCAGTACTTC	CSASLSSGGPYEQYF
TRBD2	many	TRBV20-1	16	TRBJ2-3	TGCAGTGCTATACCCGGGACTAGCGGGATTGTAGATACGCAGTATTTT	CSAIPGTSGIVDTQYF
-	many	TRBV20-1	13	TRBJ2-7	TGCAGTGCCGCACAGGGTCCGTCTTACGAGCAGTACTTC	CSAAQGPSYEQYF
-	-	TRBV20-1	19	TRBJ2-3	TGCAGTGCTAGAGGGCTTGGACAGGGGCTAGCGGGAAGCACAGATACGCAGTATTTT	CSARGLGQGLAGSTDTQYF
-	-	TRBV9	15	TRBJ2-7	TGTGCCAGCAGCGTAGGGGGCAACCCTTCCCACGAGCAGTACTTC	CASSVGGNPSHEQYF